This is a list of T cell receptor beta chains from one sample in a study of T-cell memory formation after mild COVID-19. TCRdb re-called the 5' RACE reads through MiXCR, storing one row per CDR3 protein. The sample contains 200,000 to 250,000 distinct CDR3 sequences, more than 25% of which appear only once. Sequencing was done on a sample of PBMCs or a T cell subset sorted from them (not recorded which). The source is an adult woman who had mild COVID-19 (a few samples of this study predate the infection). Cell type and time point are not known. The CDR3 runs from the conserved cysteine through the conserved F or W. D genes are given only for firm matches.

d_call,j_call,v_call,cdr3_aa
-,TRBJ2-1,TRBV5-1,CASSRGAGYNEQFF
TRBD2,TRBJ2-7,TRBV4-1,CASSQEEGRGTFYEQYF
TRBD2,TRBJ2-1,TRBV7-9,CASSSLVGLAGFNEQFF
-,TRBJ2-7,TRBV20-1,CSAIWAQGSHEQYF
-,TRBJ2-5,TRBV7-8,CASSLGPGGLQETQYF
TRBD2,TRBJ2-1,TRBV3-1,CASSQEGRVRSYNEQFF
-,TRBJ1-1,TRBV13,CASKWRVYRTEAFF
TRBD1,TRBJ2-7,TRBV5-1,CASSSGTGGTYEQYF
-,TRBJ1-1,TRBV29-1,CSGASRENTEAFF
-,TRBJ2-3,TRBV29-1,CSILYQRPDTQYF
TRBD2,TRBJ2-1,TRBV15,CATSRSQLAGGYNEQFF
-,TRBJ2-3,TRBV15,CATSTDLTSTDTQYF
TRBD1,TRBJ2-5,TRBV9,CASSPGTVGSHFQETQYF
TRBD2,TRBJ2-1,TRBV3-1,CASSPVGGGFNEQFF
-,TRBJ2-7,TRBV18,CASSPPAAIYEQYF
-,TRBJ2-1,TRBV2,CASSESLGSYNEQFF
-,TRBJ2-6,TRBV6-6,CASNLQPWSSGANVLTF
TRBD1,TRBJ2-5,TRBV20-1,CSASDRGGQETQYF
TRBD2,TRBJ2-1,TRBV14,CASSLLLFKAGRSYNEQFF
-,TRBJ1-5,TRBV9,CASSVGLGQPQHF
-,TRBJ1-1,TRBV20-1,CSARDQGRGVNTEAFF
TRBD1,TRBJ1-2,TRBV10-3,CAMGQGIENGYTF
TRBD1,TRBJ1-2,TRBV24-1,CATSSPSEGQGFGYGYTF
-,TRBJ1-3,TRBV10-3,CAISEDARGNTIYF
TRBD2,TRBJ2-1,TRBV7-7,CASSRGTSGRDEQFF
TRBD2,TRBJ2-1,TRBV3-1,CASSAGTSGRNEQFF
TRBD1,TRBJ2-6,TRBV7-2,CASSLGGQTPIETF
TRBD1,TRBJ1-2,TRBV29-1,CSVARQGRNYGYTF
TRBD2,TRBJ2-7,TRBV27,CASSPSSSGSYEQYF
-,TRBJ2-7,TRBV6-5,CASSYGGVGPYEQYF
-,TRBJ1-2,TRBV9,CASSGPGRGASVYGYTF